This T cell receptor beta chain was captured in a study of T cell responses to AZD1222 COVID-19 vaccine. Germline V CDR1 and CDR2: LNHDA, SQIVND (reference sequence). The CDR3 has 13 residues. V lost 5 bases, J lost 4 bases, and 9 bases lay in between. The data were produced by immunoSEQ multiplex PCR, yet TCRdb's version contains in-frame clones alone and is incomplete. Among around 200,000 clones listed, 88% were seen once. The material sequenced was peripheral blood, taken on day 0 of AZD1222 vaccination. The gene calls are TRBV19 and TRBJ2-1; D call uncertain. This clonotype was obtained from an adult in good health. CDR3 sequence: CASSGDGYNEQFF. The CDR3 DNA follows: TGTGCCAGTAGTGGAGACGGTTACAATGAGCAGTTCTTC. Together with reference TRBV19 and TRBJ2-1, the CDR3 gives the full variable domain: DGGITQSPKYLFRKEGQNVTLSCEQNLNHDAMYWYRQDPGQGLRLIYYSQIVNDFQKGDIAEGYSVSREKKESFPLTVTSAQKNPTAFYLCASSGDGYNEQFFGPGTRLTVL.